This TCR beta chain was sequenced for a study of blood T cells in healthy people across ages. Primers used in a second PCR of about 7 to 11 cycles were a sample-barcoded 5' primer and a J-beta primer mix. TCRdb re-called the 5' RACE reads with MiXCR, one entry per CDR3 protein. The sample records about 1.6 million distinct CDR3 sequences, about 31% being singletons. J was trimmed by 1 base and V by 11 bases; bases with no gene match: 15. The CDR3 length is 16 residues. Germline CDR1 and CDR2: MNHNY and SVGAGI (reference sequence). Specimen: blood. This sequence was found in a woman aged 25 to 39 in good health. This chain uses TRBV6-6 with TRBJ2-3, with 7 bases matching TRBD2. The chain's CDR3 is CAGEGTGEFRTDTQYF. The CDR3 DNA reads as TGTGCCGGGGAGGGGACGGGAGAATTTCGCACAGATACGCAGTATTTT.